Following are 29 T cell receptor beta chains from one sample sequenced in a study of blood T cell repertoires in COVID-19. Clones were read by immunoSEQ multiplex PCR, and TCRdb kept only the in-frame ones, dropping some. The sample has about 180,000 clones, about 88% seen once. The specimen was peripheral blood. The receptors were sampled from a woman aged 25 to 45 with active or convalescent COVID-19.

The V and J genes are TRBV18 and TRBJ2-3; TRBD2 matches at 12 bases. Trimming cost V 5 bases and J 1 base; bases outside gene matches: 16. The CDR3 runs to 20 residues. Per germline, CDR1 KGHSH and CDR2 LQKENI. This CDR3 is CASSTGPRLAGVGGTDTQYF. The DNA for the CDR3 is TGTGCCAGCTCAACCGGCCCTCGACTAGCGGGAGTCGGAGGCACAGATACGCAGTATTTT.

The chain is built from TRBV7-9 and TRBJ1-1, with 9 bases that match TRBD1. V trimming: 5 bases; J trimming: 6 bases; junction bases outside the gene matches: 7. Per germline, CDR1 SEHNR and CDR2 FQNEAQ (reference sequence). This CDR3 comprises 14 residues. CDR3 in DNA: TGTGCCAGCAGCCCCGGGACAGGGAAGGCTGAAGCTTTCTTT. Encoded protein: CASSPGTGKAEAFF.

V gene TRBV19 combines with J gene TRBJ1-1; D gene ambiguous. Trimming stripped 5 bases from V and 5 bases from J, with 9 bases between. Germline lookup yields CDR1 LNHDA and CDR2 SQIVND (reference sequence). This CDR3 comprises 12 residues. In DNA, the CDR3 is TGTGCCAGTAGTGTGACGGGAACTGAAGCTTTCTTT. Protein: CASSVTGTEAFF.

The table lists this clone with a count of one. V gene TRBV2 combines with J gene TRBJ2-7; 7 bases are a match to TRBD2. The CDR3 totals 17 residues. The junction had 17 bases not matched to a gene; V was cut back by 8 bases and J by 1 base. CDR1 and CDR2 (germline): SNHLY, FYNNEI. CDR3 bases: TGTGCCAGCCAGGGATCTAGCGGATACTCAACGTCCTACGAGCAGTACTTC. Translation: CASQGSSGYSTSYEQYF.

This chain uses TRBV7-9 with TRBJ1-2; 8 bases agree with TRBD1. The ends lost 4 bases at V and 12 bases at J; junction bases unmatched: 7. Germline-derived CDR1 and CDR2 are SEHNR and FQNEAQ (reference sequence). CDR3 size: 12 residues. The CDR3 sequence: CASSYGQGENTF. In nucleotides, the CDR3 is TGTGCCAGCAGCTACGGACAGGGCGAAAACACCTTC.

The V gene is TRBV19, the J gene TRBJ1-3; D may be TRBD1 (5 bases). Trimming pared 0 bases from V and 0 bases from J, leaving 9 bases between. The CDR3 runs 16 residues. CDR1 and CDR2 from the germline V gene are LNHDA and SQIVND (reference sequence). This chain's CDR3 is CASSIETAYSGNTIYF. The DNA for the CDR3 is TGTGCCAGTAGTATAGAGACAGCCTACTCTGGAAACACCATATATTTT. Together with reference TRBV19 and TRBJ1-3, the CDR3 gives the full variable domain: DGGITQSPKYLFRKEGQNVTLSCEQNLNHDAMYWYRQDPGQGLRLIYYSQIVNDFQKGDIAEGYSVSREKKESFPLTVTSAQKNPTAFYLCASSIETAYSGNTIYFGEGSWLTVV.

The genes are TRBV28 and TRBJ2-5, with 8 bases matching TRBD2. Germline CDR1 and CDR2: MDHEN and SYDVKM. Trimming took 6 bases from V and 4 from J; bases not matched to a gene: 7. The CDR3 sequence is 14 residues long. The CDR3 spells CASSLRLASETQYF. For the CDR3, the DNA is TGTGCCAGCAGCCTCCGACTAGCGTCAGAGACCCAGTACTTC.

This chain joins TRBV19 and TRBJ1-5; TRBD1 matches 10 bases. CDR1 LNHDA and CDR2 SQIVND come from the germline V gene (reference sequence). This CDR3 has 15 residues. The junction had 9 bases not matched to a gene; V was cut back by 7 bases and J by 6 bases. This CDR3 is CASTRQGAMGQPQHF. The CDR3 DNA reads TGTGCCAGTACTAGACAGGGGGCGATGGGTCAGCCCCAGCATTTT. The full variable domain, completed using reference TRBV19 and TRBJ1-5, is DGGITQSPKYLFRKEGQNVTLSCEQNLNHDAMYWYRQDPGQGLRLIYYSQIVNDFQKGDIAEGYSVSREKKESFPLTVTSAQKNPTAFYLCASTRQGAMGQPQHFGDGTRLSIL.

V gene TRBV19 combines with J gene TRBJ1-1; possible D gene TRBD1, 6 bases. The CDR3 has 14 residues. The germline gives CDR1 LNHDA, CDR2 SQIVND (reference sequence). Trimming left V 3 bases short and J 4 bases short, with 12 bases between. CDR3 residues: CASSMQGSVTEAFF. As DNA, the CDR3 is TGTGCCAGTAGTATGCAGGGGAGCGTCACTGAAGCTTTCTTT. Based on the CDR3 plus reference TRBV19 and TRBJ1-1, the full variable domain is DGGITQSPKYLFRKEGQNVTLSCEQNLNHDAMYWYRQDPGQGLRLIYYSQIVNDFQKGDIAEGYSVSREKKESFPLTVTSAQKNPTAFYLCASSMQGSVTEAFFGQGTRLTVV.

There are a few counts of this clone. This chain uses TRBV6-2 or TRBV6-3 with TRBJ2-3; 8 bases map to TRBD2. The germline CDR1 and CDR2 sequences are MNHEY and SVGEGT. The V and J ends lost 6 bases and 4 bases, in that order; junction bases with no gene match: 6. CDR3 length: 14 residues. The CDR3 is CASSPAGEADTQYF. CDR3 sequence (DNA): TGTGCCAGCAGCCCAGCGGGGGAGGCAGATACGCAGTATTTT.

The J gene is TRBJ2-7, the V gene TRBV10-3; no clear D. Germline V gives CDR1 ENHRY, CDR2 SYGVKD. This CDR3 is built from 15 residues. V shed 4 bases and J shed 2 bases, with 15 bases lying between them. Written as DNA, the CDR3 is TGTGCCATCAGTGCAGGTGCTGGATCTACCTACGAGCAGTACTTC. This gives the protein CAISAGAGSTYEQYF.

V and J are TRBV23-1 and TRBJ1-5; the match to TRBD1 covers 7 bases. TRBV23-1 is an ORF; its function is uncertain. The CDR3 spans 16 residues. V was pared by 7 bases and J by 0 bases, with 9 bases of the junction left unmatched. CDR3 in DNA: TGCGCCAGCAATAGTGGACAGGAGAATAGCAATCAGCCCCAGCATTTT. This sequence encodes CASNSGQENSNQPQHF.

The V and J genes are TRBV19 and TRBJ1-2; 7 positions agree with TRBD1. Per the germline V gene, CDR1 is LNHDA and CDR2 is SQIVND (reference sequence). The V segment lost 3 bases and the J segment 3 bases; nucleotides outside the gene matches: 1. The CDR3 spans 13 residues. The CDR3 coding sequence is TGTGCCAGTAGTATCGACAGGGACTATGGCTACACCTTC. Its protein product is CASSIDRDYGYTF.

The CDR3 reads CASSSTSGGTGGTDTQYF. The CDR3 DNA follows: TGCGCCAGCAGCAGTACTAGCGGCGGTACCGGAGGCACAGATACGCAGTATTTT. The chain links TRBV5-1 to TRBJ2-3, with 8 bases matching TRBD2. The germline CDR1 and CDR2 sequences are SGHRS and YFSETQ. After removal of 4 bases from V and 1 base from J, the junction contained 14 bases not matched to a gene. The CDR3 runs to 18 residues.

This chain joins TRBV4-1 and TRBJ2-1, with 10 bases matching TRBD2. The J segment lost 9 bases and the V segment lost 1 base, leaving 9 bases of the junction unmatched. This CDR3 has 16 amino acids. Germline V lookup: CDR1 MGHRA, CDR2 YSYEKL. The CDR3 protein is CASSQVLAGAAAEQFF. As DNA, the CDR3 is TGCGCCAGCAGCCAAGTTCTAGCGGGAGCGGCCGCTGAGCAGTTCTTC.

Worth noting for this clone: Germline is not matched at one junction end, which may reflect a read error. The genes are TRBV5-1 and TRBJ2-5; 10 positions match TRBD2. CDR3 length equals 15 residues. The germline gives CDR1 SGHRS, CDR2 YFSETQ. The CDR3 here is CARSGGGGTQETQYF. The CDR3 nucleotides read TGCGCCCGCAGCGGGGGGGGAGGAACCCAAGAGACCCAGTACTTC.

The chain links TRBV20-1 to TRBJ2-7, with a weak D call TRBD1 (7 bases). V gave up 6 bases and J gave up 3 bases, with 9 bases separating them. The CDR3 is 11 amino acids. Per germline, CDR1 DFQATT and CDR2 SNEGSKA (reference sequence). CDR3 loop: CSAQGGYEQYF. DNA of the CDR3: TGCAGTGCCCAGGGGGGCTACGAGCAGTACTTC.

The table lists this clone with a few counts. This sequence joins TRBV5-1 and TRBJ1-3, with unresolved D. Per the germline V gene, CDR1 is SGHRS and CDR2 is YFSETQ. V gave up 2 bases and J gave up 4 bases, with 10 bases separating them. This CDR3 comprises 14 residues. The CDR3 loop reads CASSLGGGGNTIYF. CDR3 sequence (DNA): TGCGCCAGCAGCTTAGGAGGTGGAGGAAACACCATATATTTT.

This chain joins TRBV7-9 and TRBJ1-1; 9 nucleotides agree with TRBD1. V gave up 6 bases and J gave up 10 bases; unmatched junction bases: 12. CDR3 length equals 14 residues. CDR1 and CDR2 (germline): SEHNR, FQNEAQ (reference sequence). The CDR3 DNA sequence: TGTGCCAGCAGTCGAAGAACCGGGACAGGGAGAGCTTTCTTT. This sequence encodes CASSRRTGTGRAFF.

The rearrangement uses TRBV5-6 and TRBJ1-4; 9 bases map to TRBD1. Germline CDR1 SGHDT, CDR2 YYEEEE. The J segment lost 0 bases and the V segment lost 2 bases, leaving 5 bases of the junction unmatched. This CDR3 is 17 amino acids long. The CDR3 region is CASSFRTGATTNEKLFF. CDR3 coding DNA: TGTGCCAGCAGCTTCCGGACAGGGGCGACAACTAATGAAAAACTGTTTTTT.

The CDR3 DNA reads as TGTGCCAGCAGCTGGAGCGGGAGCTCCTACGAGCAGTACTTC. Translating gives CASSWSGSSYEQYF. This sequence joins TRBV5-4 and TRBJ2-7; 8 bases line up with TRBD2. After removal of 3 bases from V and 0 bases from J, the junction contained 2 bases not matched to a gene. Germline CDR1 reads SGHNT; CDR2 reads YYREEE (reference sequence). The CDR3 is 14 amino acids.

The chain joins TRBV18 to TRBJ1-6; 9 bases match TRBD1. Trimming removed 6 bases from V and 10 bases from J; junction bases left unmatched: 4. CDR3 size: 13 residues. Looked up from germline, CDR1 is KGHSH and CDR2 is LQKENI. CDR3 DNA sequence: TGTGCCAGCTCTACGGGACAGGGCTCACCCCTCCACTTT. Translating it yields CASSTGQGSPLHF.

The chain joins TRBV10-2 to TRBJ2-5; 8 bases align to TRBD2. Germline CDR1 WSHSY, CDR2 SAAADI. The CDR3 sequence is 16 residues long. J lost 0 bases, V lost 2 bases, and 5 bases had no gene match. The CDR3 DNA follows: TGCGCCAGCAGTGAGGAAATTAGCGGGGACCAAGAGACCCAGTACTTC. Protein: CASSEEISGDQETQYF.

The chain links TRBV7-9 to TRBJ2-6; D is uncertain. The CDR3 totals 14 residues. The V gene lost 5 bases and the J gene lost 3 bases, with 8 bases spanning the gap. CDR1 and CDR2 (germline): SEHNR, FQNEAQ (reference sequence). This CDR3 is CASSAGGGANVLTF. The CDR3 DNA is TGTGCCAGCAGCGCAGGTGGTGGGGCCAACGTCCTGACTTTC. Looking up the rest from reference TRBV7-9 and TRBJ2-6 gives the full variable domain: DTGVSQNPRHKITKRGQNVTFRCDPISEHNRLYWYRQTLGQGPEFLTYFQNEAQLEKSRLLSDRFSAERPKGSFSTLEIQRTEQGDSAMYLCASSAGGGANVLTFGAGSRLTVL.

The V and J genes are TRBV5-1 and TRBJ2-7, with 8 bases matching TRBD1. Germline V gene lookup returns CDR1 SGHRS and CDR2 YFSETQ. V was clipped by 4 bases and J by 5 bases; unmatched bases: 14. CDR3 size: 16 residues. CDR3 nucleotides: TGCGCCAGCAGCCAAAACCCCAGGGGGCGCGTGGACGAGCAGTACTTC. Encoded protein: CASSQNPRGRVDEQYF.

The V and J genes are TRBV19 and TRBJ1-4; 8 bases map to TRBD1. The CDR3 is 14 residues long. The V gene end was trimmed by 9 bases and the J gene end by 8 bases; junction bases not matched to a gene: 11. The V gene's germline CDR1 is LNHDA and CDR2 SQIVND (reference sequence). CDR3 region: CASQPTGGREKLFF. CDR3 bases: TGTGCCAGCCAGCCAACAGGGGGACGGGAAAAACTGTTTTTT.

This clone was recorded only once. Germline and junction disagree at one end, which may indicate a read error. This chain connects TRBV6-5 to TRBJ1-2; perhaps TRBD1 as D (6 bases). CDR1 is MNHEY and CDR2 is SVGAGI in the germline V gene. The CDR3 is 13 residues long. This CDR3 is CVSSQRQDYGYTF. CDR3 DNA: TGTGTCAGCAGCCAAAGACAGGACTATGGCTACACCTTC.

This clone has just one count. The CDR3 sequence is CASSLTGNSNQPQHF. The DNA of the CDR3 is TGTGCCAGCAGTTTAACGGGGAATTCTAATCAGCCCCAGCATTTT. The J gene is TRBJ1-5, the V gene TRBV27, with D hard to call. The CDR3 spans 15 residues. Trimming removed 2 bases from V and 4 bases from J, with 12 bases in between. From germline, CDR1 is MNHEY and CDR2 SMNVEV (reference sequence).

The gene calls are TRBV2 and TRBJ2-1; TRBD2 is a possible D gene (6 bases). Germline V gene data show CDR1 as SNHLY and CDR2 as FYNNEI. V was trimmed by 7 bases and J by 3 bases, leaving 16 bases between them. This CDR3 is 15 amino acids long. This chain's CDR3 is CASTVGLANYNEQFF. For the CDR3, the DNA is TGTGCCAGCACCGTAGGGCTAGCGAACTACAATGAGCAGTTCTTC. Using reference TRBV2 and TRBJ2-1 for the parts outside the CDR3, the full variable domain is EPEVTQTPSHQVTQMGQEVILRCVPISNHLYFYWYRQILGQKVEFLVSFYNNEISEKSEIFDDQFSVERPDGSNFTLKIRSTKLEDSAMYFCASTVGLANYNEQFFGPGTRLTVL.